One sample yielded the 7 T cell receptor beta chains listed below, sequenced in a study of blood T cell repertoires in COVID-19. Data came from immunoSEQ multiplex PCR; TCRdb stores just in-frame clones and leaves some out. The sample shows about 240,000 clones, around 90% of them seen only once. Sequencing used peripheral blood. The receptors derive from a woman aged 70-85 years with active or convalescent COVID-19.

This chain uses TRBV7-2 with TRBJ2-7, with a weak D call TRBD2 (6 bases). The CDR3 spans 14 residues. The V end lost 1 base, the J end lost 3 bases, and 10 bases lay between the germline ends. Germline CDR1 and CDR2: SGHTA and FQGNSA. In DNA, the CDR3 is TGTGCCAGCAGCTTAGGGCTAGCGAACTACGAGCAGTACTTC. This translates into CASSLGLANYEQYF.

The CDR3, as DNA: TGTGCCACAGGGGGGAAGTTTCATGAAAAACTGTTTTTT. It codes for CATGGKFHEKLFF. This chain uses TRBV6-5 with TRBJ1-4, with 7 bases fitting TRBD1. Germline assignment: CDR1 MNHEY and CDR2 SVGAGI. This CDR3 spans 13 amino acids. V shed 10 bases and J 6 bases; nucleotides not matched to a gene: 8.

In regard to this clone: The same CDR3 can be traced to other DNA sequences in this sample. The gene calls are TRBV6-5 and TRBJ1-3; D remains ambiguous. Germline CDR1 and CDR2: MNHEY and SVGAGI. The CDR3 sequence is 13 residues long. Trimming shortened V by 6 bases and J by 0 bases, and 6 bases separated the two germline ends. The DNA for the CDR3 is TGTGCCAGCAGCCGGGACTCTGGAAACACCATATATTTT. Amino acid sequence: CASSRDSGNTIYF.

This sequence joins TRBV21-1 and TRBJ2-5; the D segment call TRBD1 is taken from the table without a DNA check. TRBV21-1 is tagged as a pseudogene. CDR3 size: 13 residues. The CDR3 sequence: CASSNTGEETQYF. CDR3 nucleotide sequence: TGTGCCAGCAGCAATACAGGGGAAGAGACCCAGTACTTC.

This chain uses TRBV19 with TRBJ2-7, with 7 bases fitting TRBD1. Germline CDR1 LNHDA, CDR2 SQIVND (reference sequence). Trimming at V came to 8 bases and at J to 4 bases, leaving 11 bases not matched to a gene. The CDR3 sequence is 14 residues long. The CDR3 region is CASAPARGPYEQYF. The CDR3 DNA is TGTGCCAGTGCTCCGGCGAGGGGGCCTTACGAGCAGTACTTC.

The rearrangement joins TRBV7-2 to TRBJ2-5; maybe TRBD2 (5 bases). Germline V gives CDR1 SGHTA, CDR2 FQGNSA. The V and J ends lost 1 base and 7 bases respectively, with 10 bases between them. The CDR3 sequence is 13 residues long. For the CDR3, the DNA is TGTGCCAGCAGCTTAGAGCGGAGGCGGACCCAGTACTTC. It encodes CASSLERRRTQYF. Combining the CDR3 with reference TRBV7-2 and TRBJ2-5 gives the whole variable domain GAGVSQSPSNKVTEKGKDVELRCDPISGHTALYWYRQSLGQGLEFLIYFQGNSAPDKSGLPSDRFSAERTGGSVSTLTIQRTQQEDSAVYLCASSLERRRTQYFGPGTRLLVL.

The chain has TRBV5-4 and TRBJ2-5; tentatively, D is TRBD1 (8 bases). The germline CDR1 and CDR2 sequences are SGHNT and YYREEE (reference sequence). The CDR3 extends over 15 amino acids. V lost 2 bases and J lost 2, with 13 bases in between. In nucleotides, the CDR3 is TGTGCCAGCAGCTTAGGACAGGGAGGGCAAGAGACCCAGTACTTC. This gives the protein CASSLGQGGQETQYF.